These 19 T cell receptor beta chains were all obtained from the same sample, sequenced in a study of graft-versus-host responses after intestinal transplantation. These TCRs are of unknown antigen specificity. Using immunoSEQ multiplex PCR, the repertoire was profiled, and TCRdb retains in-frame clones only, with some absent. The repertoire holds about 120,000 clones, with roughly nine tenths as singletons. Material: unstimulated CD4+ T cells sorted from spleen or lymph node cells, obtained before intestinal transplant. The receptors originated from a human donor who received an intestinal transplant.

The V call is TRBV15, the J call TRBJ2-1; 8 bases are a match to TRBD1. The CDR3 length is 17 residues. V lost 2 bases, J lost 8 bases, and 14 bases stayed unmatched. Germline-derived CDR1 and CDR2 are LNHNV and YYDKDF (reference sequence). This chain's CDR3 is CATSRLLTGTGHDEQFF. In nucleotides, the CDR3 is TGTGCCACCAGCAGATTACTAACCGGGACAGGTCACGATGAGCAGTTCTTC.

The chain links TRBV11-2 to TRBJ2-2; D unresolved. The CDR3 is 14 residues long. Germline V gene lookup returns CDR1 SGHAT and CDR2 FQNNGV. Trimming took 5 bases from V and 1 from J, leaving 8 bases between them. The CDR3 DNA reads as TGTGCCAGCAGCGCCCAACAGAACACCGGGGAGCTGTTTTTT. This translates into CASSAQQNTGELFF.

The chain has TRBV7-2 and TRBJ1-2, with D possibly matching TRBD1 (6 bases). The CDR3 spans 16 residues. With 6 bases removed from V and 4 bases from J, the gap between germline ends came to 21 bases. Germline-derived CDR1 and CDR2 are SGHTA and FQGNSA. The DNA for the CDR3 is TGTGCCAGCAGGTTACAGGGTAGGAATATGGGCTATGGCTACACCTTC. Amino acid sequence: CASRLQGRNMGYGYTF.

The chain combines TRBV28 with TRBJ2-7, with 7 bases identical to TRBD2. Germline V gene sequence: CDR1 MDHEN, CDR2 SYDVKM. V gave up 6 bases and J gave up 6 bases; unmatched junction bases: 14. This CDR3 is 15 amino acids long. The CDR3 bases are TGTGCCAGCAGCCAACCAAAGGGCGGGGGTAGCGAGCAGTACTTC. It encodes CASSQPKGGGSEQYF.

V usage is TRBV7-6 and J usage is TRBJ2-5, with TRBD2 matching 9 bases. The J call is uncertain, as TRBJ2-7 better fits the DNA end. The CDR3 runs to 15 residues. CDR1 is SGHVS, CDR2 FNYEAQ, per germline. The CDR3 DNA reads TGTGCCAGCAGCTTAGTAGCGGGAGAGGGCTACGAGCAGTACTTC. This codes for CASSLVAGEGYEQYF.

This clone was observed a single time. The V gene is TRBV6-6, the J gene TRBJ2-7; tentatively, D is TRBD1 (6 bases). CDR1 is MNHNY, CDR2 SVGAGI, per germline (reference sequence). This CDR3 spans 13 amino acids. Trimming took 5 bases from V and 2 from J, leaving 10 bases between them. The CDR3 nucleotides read TGTGCCAGCAGTACCGGGACACCCTACGAGCAGTACTTC. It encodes CASSTGTPYEQYF.

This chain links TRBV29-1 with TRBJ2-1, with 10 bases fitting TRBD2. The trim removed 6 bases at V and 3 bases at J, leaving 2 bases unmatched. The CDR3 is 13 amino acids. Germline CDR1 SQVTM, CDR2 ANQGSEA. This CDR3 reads CSVRTSGYNEQFF. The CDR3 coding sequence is TGCAGCGTCCGGACTAGCGGCTACAATGAGCAGTTCTTC.

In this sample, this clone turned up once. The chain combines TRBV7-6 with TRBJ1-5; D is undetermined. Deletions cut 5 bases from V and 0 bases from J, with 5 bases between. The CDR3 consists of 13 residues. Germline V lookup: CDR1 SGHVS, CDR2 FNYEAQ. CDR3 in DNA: TGTGCCAGCAGCCGGTATAGCAATCAGCCCCAGCATTTT. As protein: CASSRYSNQPQHF.

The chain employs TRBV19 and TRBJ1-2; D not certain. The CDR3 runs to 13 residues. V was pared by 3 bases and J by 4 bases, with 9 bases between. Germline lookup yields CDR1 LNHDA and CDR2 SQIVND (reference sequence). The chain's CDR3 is CASSIRSFYGYTF. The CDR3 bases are TGTGCCAGTAGTATCCGGAGCTTCTATGGCTACACCTTC.

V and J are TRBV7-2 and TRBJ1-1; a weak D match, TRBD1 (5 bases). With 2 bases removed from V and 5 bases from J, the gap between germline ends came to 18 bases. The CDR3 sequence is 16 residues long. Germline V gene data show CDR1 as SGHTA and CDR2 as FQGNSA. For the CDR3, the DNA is TGTGCCAGCAGCTTACCTGCCGGGGGAGGGAGGACTGAAGCTTTCTTT. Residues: CASSLPAGGGRTEAFF.

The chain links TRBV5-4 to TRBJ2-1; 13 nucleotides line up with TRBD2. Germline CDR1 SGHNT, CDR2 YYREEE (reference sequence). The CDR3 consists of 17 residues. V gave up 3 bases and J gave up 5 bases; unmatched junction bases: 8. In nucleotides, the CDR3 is TGTGCCAGCAGCTGGAGTGCGGGACTAGCGGGAAACAATGAGCAGTTCTTC. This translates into CASSWSAGLAGNNEQFF. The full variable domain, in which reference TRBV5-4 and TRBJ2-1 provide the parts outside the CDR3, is ETGVTQSPTHLIKTRGQQVTLRCSSQSGHNTVSWYQQALGQGPQFIFQYYREEENGRGNFPPRFSGLQFPNYSSELNVNALELDDSALYLCASSWSAGLAGNNEQFFGPGTRLTVL.

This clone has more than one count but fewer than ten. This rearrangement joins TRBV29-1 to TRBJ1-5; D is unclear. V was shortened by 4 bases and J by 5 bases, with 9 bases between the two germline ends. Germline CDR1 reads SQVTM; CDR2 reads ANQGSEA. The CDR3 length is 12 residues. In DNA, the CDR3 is TGCAGCGTTGGAGGGTTCGATCAGCCCCAGCATTTT. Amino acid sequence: CSVGGFDQPQHF. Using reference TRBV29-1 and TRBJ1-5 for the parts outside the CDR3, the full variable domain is SAVISQKPSRDICQRGTSLTIQCQVDSQVTMMFWYRQQPGQSLTLIATANQGSEATYESGFVIDKFPISRPNLTFSTLTVSNMSPEDSSIYLCSVGGFDQPQHFGDGTRLSIL.

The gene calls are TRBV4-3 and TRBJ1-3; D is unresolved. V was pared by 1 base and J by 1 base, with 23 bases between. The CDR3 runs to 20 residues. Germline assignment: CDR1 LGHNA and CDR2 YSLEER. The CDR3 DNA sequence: TGCGCCAGCAGCCAAGTGATGCAGCGCTCTTCCATGCCTTCTGGAAACACCATATATTTT. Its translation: CASSQVMQRSSMPSGNTIYF.

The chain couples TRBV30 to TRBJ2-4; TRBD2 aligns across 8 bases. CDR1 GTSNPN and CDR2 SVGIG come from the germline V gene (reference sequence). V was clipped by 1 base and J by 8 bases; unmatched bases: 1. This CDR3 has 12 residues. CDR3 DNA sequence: TGTGCCTGGAGTGCCGGGAGGGACATTCAGTACTTC. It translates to CAWSAGRDIQYF.

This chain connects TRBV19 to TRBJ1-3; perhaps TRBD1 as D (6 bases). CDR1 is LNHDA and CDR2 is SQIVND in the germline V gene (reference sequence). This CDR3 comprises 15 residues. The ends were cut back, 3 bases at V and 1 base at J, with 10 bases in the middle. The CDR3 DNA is TGTGCCAGTAGTATCACAGGGATTTCTGGAAACACCATATATTTT. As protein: CASSITGISGNTIYF. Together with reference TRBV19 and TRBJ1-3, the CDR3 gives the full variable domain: DGGITQSPKYLFRKEGQNVTLSCEQNLNHDAMYWYRQDPGQGLRLIYYSQIVNDFQKGDIAEGYSVSREKKESFPLTVTSAQKNPTAFYLCASSITGISGNTIYFGEGSWLTVV.

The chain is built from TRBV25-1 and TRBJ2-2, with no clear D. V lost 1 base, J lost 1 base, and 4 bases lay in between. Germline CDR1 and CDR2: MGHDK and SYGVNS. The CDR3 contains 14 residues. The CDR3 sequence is CASSEFLNTGELFF. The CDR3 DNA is TGTGCCAGCAGTGAATTTCTGAACACCGGGGAGCTGTTTTTT.

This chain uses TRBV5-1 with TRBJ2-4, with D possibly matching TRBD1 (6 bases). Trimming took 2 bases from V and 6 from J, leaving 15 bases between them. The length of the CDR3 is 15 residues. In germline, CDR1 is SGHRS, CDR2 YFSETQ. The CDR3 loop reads CASSFFDRDTNIQYF. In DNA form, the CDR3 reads TGCGCCAGCAGCTTTTTCGACCGGGACACAAACATTCAGTACTTC. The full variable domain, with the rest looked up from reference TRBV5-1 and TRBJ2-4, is KAGVTQTPRYLIKTRGQQVTLSCSPISGHRSVSWYQQTPGQGLQFLFEYFSETQRNKGNFPGRFSGRQFSNSRSEMNVSTLELGDSALYLCASSFFDRDTNIQYFGAGTRLSVL.

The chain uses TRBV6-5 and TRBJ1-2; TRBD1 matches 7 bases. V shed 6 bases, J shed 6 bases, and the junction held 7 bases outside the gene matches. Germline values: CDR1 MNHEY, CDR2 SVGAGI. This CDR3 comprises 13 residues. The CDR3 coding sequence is TGTGCCAGCAGGATGGACAGGTGGGATGGCTACACCTTC. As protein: CASRMDRWDGYTF.

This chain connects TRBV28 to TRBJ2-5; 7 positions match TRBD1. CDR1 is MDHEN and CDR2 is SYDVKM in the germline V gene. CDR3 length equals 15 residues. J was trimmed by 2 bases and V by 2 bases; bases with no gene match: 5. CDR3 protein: CASSLPGTVQETQYF. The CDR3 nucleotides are TGTGCCAGCAGTTTACCCGGGACAGTTCAAGAGACCCAGTACTTC.